This T cell receptor beta chain was observed in a study of T-cell memory formation after mild COVID-19. Germline CDR1 reads MNHEY; CDR2 reads SMNVEV (reference sequence). The CDR3 totals 14 residues. V dropped 4 bases and J dropped 1 base, with 10 bases sitting between them. TCRdb processed the 5' RACE reads anew with MiXCR; each CDR3 protein has one entry. The sample consists of roughly 140,000 distinct CDR3 sequences, 14% of them appearing once. Sequencing input: PBMCs or a T cell subset sorted from them (not recorded which). The sequence derives from an adult woman who had mild COVID-19 (a few samples of this study predate the infection). Cell type and time point are not known. J is TRBJ2-5 and V is TRBV27; D could derive from TRBD1 or TRBD2 (5 bases each). Written as DNA, the CDR3 is TGTGCCAGCAGTTACCGGGGCCGCCAAGAGACCCAGTACTTC. Its protein product is CASSYRGRQETQYF.